This T cell receptor beta chain originates from a study of regulatory T cells in long-lasting Graves disease. Time point meaning: newly diagnosed GD, antithyroid drugs for less than 3 months. PBMC RNA was the source of the TCR library. The V end was cut by 6 bases, the J end by 0 bases, with 15 bases between. Looked up from germline, CDR1 is MNHEY and CDR2 is SVGEGT. The CDR3 has 16 amino acids. This clonotype occurred many times. With iRepertoire HTBI primers and Arm-PCR of CDR3 regions, TCR beta libraries were built. TCRdb called the multiplex PCR reads again in MiXCR, with one record for every CDR3 protein. The sample records some 560,000 distinct CDR3 sequences, 15% to 20% being singletons. These same data were also listed under a study on T cells in Graves' hyperthyroidism and ophthalmopathy.

This clonotype originated in a woman between 40 and 65 years old with Graves disease. The J gene is TRBJ2-1, the V gene TRBV6-2 or TRBV6-3; D unresolved. Here the sequenced sample was peripheral blood mononuclear cells (PBMCs), taken at new diagnosis, from a patient treated with antithyroid drugs. The CDR3 region is CASSENLEPSYNEQFF. Written as DNA, the CDR3 is TGTGCCAGCAGCGAAAACTTGGAGCCCTCCTACAATGAGCAGTTCTTC.